The clone carrying this TCR beta chain was seen a few times. The antigen is unknown. This record comes from a study of response to subunit inactivated influenza vaccine. Points from the study as a whole: It was suggested by the authors that few new T cells are recruited by each seasonal influenza vaccination.

TCRdb analysed the RT-PCR reads with MiXCR anew, one entry per CDR3 protein. The sample carries about 500,000 distinct CDR3 sequences, about 17% recorded once. V was clipped by 8 bases and J by 0 bases, with 8 bases between them. This CDR3 comprises 13 residues. Germline lookup yields CDR1 SGHTA and CDR2 FQGNSA. This sequence joins TRBV7-2 and TRBJ1-5; D ambiguous. The sequencing used CD4+ T cells sorted from PBMCs, collected about 24 months after vaccination. This receptor was identified in a man in his fifties or sixties who received an inactivated influenza vaccine. The CDR3, as DNA: TGTGCCAGCGTTGGGAATAGCAATCAGCCCCAGCATTTT. Amino acids: CASVGNSNQPQHF.